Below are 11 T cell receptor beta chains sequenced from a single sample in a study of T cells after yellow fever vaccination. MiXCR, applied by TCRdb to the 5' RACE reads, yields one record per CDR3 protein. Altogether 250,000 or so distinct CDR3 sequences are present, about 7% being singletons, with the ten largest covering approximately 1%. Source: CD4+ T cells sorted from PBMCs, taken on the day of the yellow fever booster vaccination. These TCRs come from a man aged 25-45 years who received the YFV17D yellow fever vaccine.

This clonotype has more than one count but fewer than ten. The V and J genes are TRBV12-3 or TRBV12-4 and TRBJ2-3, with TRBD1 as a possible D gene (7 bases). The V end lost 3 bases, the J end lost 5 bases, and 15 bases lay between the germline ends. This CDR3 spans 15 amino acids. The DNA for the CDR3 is TGTGCCAGCAGTTTGCGGGACAGAGGGTTAGATACGCAGTATTTT. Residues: CASSLRDRGLDTQYF.

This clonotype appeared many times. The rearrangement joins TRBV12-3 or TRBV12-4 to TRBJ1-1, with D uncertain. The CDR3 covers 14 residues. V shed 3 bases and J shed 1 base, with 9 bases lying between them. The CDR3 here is CASSFQAANTEAFF. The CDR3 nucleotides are TGTGCCAGCAGTTTCCAGGCCGCGAACACTGAAGCTTTCTTT.

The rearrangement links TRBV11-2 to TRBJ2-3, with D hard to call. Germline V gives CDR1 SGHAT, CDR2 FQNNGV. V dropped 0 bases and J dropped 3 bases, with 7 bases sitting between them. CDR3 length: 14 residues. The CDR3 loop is CASSLDPWTDTQYF. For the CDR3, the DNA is TGTGCCAGCAGCTTAGACCCTTGGACAGATACGCAGTATTTT.

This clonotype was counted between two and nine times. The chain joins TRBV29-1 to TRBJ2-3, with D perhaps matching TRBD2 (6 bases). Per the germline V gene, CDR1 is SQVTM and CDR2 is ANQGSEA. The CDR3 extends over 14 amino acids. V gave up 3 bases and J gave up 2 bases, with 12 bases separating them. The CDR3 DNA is TGCAGCGTTGATCCTCGGGAGTCCACAGATACGCAGTATTTT. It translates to CSVDPRESTDTQYF.

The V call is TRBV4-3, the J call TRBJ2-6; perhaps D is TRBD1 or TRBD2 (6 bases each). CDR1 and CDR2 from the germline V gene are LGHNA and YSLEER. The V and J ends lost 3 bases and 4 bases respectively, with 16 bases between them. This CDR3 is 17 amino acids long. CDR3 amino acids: CASSQGGPNLGANVLTF. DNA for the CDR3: TGCGCCAGCAGCCAGGGGGGCCCGAATCTGGGGGCCAACGTCCTGACTTTC.

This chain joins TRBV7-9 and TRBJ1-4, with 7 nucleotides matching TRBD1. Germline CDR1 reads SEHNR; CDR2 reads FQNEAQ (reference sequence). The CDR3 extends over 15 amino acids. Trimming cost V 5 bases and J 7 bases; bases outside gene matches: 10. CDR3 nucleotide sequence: TGTGCCAGCAGCCCGGGACAGACGAAGATTGAAAAACTGTTTTTT. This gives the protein CASSPGQTKIEKLFF.

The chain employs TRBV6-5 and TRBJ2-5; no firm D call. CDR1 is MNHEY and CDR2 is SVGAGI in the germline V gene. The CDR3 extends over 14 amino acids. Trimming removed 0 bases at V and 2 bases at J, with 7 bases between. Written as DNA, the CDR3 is TGTGCCAGCAGTTACTCGCCCGGTCAAGAGACCCAGTACTTC. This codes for CASSYSPGQETQYF.

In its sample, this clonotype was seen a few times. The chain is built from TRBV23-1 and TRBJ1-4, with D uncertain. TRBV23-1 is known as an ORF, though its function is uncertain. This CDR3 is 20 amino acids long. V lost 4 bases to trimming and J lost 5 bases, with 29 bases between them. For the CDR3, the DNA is TGCGCCAGCAGTCGATTAAAGGGAAAGCGACTCGGTCGGATGAATGAAAAACTGTTTTTT. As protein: CASSRLKGKRLGRMNEKLFF.

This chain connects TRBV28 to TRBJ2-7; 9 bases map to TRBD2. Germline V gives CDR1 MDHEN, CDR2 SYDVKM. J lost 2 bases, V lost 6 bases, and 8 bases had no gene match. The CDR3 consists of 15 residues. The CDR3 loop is CASSHGLARTYEQYF. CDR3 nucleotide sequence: TGTGCCAGCAGCCATGGACTAGCGCGTACCTACGAGCAGTACTTC.

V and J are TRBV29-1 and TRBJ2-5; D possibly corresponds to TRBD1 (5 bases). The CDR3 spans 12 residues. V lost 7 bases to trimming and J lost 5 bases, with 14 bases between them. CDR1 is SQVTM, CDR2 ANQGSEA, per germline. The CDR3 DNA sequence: TGCAGCGCCCAAGGGGTTCAGGAGACCCAGTACTTC. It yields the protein CSAQGVQETQYF.

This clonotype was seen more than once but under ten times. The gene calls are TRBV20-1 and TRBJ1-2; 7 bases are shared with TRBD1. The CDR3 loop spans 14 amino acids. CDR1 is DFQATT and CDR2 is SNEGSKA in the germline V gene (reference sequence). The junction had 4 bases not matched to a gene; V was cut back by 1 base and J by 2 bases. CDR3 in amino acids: CSARVGGGNYGYTF. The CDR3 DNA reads TGCAGTGCTAGAGTGGGAGGGGGCAACTATGGCTACACCTTC.